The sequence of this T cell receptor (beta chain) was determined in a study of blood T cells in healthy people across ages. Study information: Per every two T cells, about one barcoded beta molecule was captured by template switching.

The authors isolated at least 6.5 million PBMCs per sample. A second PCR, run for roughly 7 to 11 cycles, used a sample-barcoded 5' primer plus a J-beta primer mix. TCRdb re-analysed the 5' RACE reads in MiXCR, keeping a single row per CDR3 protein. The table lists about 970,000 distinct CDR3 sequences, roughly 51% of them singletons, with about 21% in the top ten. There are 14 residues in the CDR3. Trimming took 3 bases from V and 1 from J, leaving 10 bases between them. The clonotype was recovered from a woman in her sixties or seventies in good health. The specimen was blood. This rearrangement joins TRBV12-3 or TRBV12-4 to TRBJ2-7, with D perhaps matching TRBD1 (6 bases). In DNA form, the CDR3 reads TGTGCCAGCAGTTTTGACAGGCTTTCCTACGAGCAGTACTTC. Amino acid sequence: CASSFDRLSYEQYF.